This T cell receptor (beta chain) was profiled in a study of vaccination and CD4 T cells after COVID-19. Overall study context: Post-COVID specimens were obtained a median about 100 days after diagnosis (range 35 to 161). Stimulation of the cells used overlapping spike peptide pools from SARS-CoV-2 and from the common cold coronaviruses HCoV-NL63, HCoV-OC43 and HCoV-229E.

Once obtained from cultured CD4+ T cells, the DNA was sequenced using the Oncomine TCR Beta short-read assay. TCRdb redid the calling of the PCR reads with MiXCR, one entry per CDR3 protein. The sample lists over 4,500 distinct CDR3 sequences, around 30% occurring once. Regarding this clonotype: No antigen is known for it.

The CDR3 covers 10 residues. Germline V gene data show CDR1 as SQVTM and CDR2 as ANQGSEA. Trimming cost V 6 bases and J 4 bases, with 7 bases left between them. Regarding treatment: roughly 10-day PBMC culture with coronavirus spike peptide pools or control peptides (ViraFEST assay). On days 3 and 7, half the medium was swapped for fresh IL-2-containing medium. This TCR was sampled from a human donor who had recovered from COVID-19. The input for sequencing was CD4+ T cells from blood, cultured in vitro, taken after SARS-CoV-2 vaccination. This chain connects TRBV29-1 to TRBJ2-7, with D perhaps TRBD1 (5 bases). The CDR3 loop is CSVGEYEQYF. As DNA, the CDR3 is TGCAGCGTAGGGGAATACGAGCAGTACTTC.